This TCR beta chain was observed in a study of OX40 agonist ivuxolimab in advanced cancers. In the study overall: From roughly 20 to 85 years was the age range, with a mean of around 57 years, and nearly 85% were male.

The CDR3 contains 14 residues. The V gene's germline CDR1 is MGHDK and CDR2 SYGVNS. TCRdb keeps only in-frame clones here, not all; method: immunoSEQ multiplex PCR. This repertoire shows around 60,000 clones, less than 85% found once; its top ten account for 11%. Broader study findings: The CD4+ and CD8+ T cells in the blood had expanded clonally by week 6 at 0.1 to 3.0 mg/kg. Expanded peripheral T cell antigen specificity was not determined. Partial responders treated at 0.1-3.0 mg/kg exhibited clonal expansion among the lowest measured.

Regarding this clone: The target antigen is unknown. A junction boundary mismatches the germline segment, possibly from a read error.

The sequence came from an adult with an advanced solid tumor such as melanoma, head and neck, liver or kidney cancer. The material was CD4+ or CD8+ T cells sorted from blood, obtained in a trial of the OX40 agonist ivuxolimab. J is TRBJ2-1 and V is TRBV25-1; D gene uncertain. The CDR3 reads CASSERIPVRVRVF. CDR3 in DNA: TGTGCCAGCAGTGAACGCATCCCTGTTCGGGTACGGGTCTTC.